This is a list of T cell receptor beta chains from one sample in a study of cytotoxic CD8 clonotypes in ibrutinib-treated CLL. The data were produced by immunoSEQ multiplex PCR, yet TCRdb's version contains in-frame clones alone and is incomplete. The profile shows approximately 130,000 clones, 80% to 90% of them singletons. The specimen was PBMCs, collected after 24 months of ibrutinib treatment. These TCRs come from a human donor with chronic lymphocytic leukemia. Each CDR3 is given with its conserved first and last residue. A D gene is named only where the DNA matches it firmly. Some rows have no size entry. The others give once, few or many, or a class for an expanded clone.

TGCGCCAGCAGCTTGATCGCAGGTCTCAACGAGCAGTACTTC CASSLIAGLNEQYF TRBV5-1 - TRBJ2-7 -
TGTGCCAGCACCCCGGGTCGGGCTAATGAAAAACTGTTTTTT CASTPGRANEKLFF TRBV7-2 - TRBJ1-4 -
TGTGCCAGCAGCCCACGGTTGGGGGCGGGCGAGCAGTACTTC CASSPRLGAGEQYF TRBV7-6 - TRBJ2-7 -
TGTGCCAGTAGTATTTTTAGGGGGAAAGACACTGAAGCTTTCTTT CASSIFRGKDTEAFF TRBV19 - TRBJ1-1 -
TGTGCCAGCAGTTCGGTCACAGATACGCAGTATTTT CASSSVTDTQYF TRBV27 - TRBJ2-3 -
TGTGCCAGCAGTCCACTCGTTGGCGGGGAGCTGTTTTTT CASSPLVGGELFF TRBV7-7 - TRBJ2-2 -
TGTGCCAGCAGGGACAGGGGCAATCAGCCCCAGCATTTT CASRDRGNQPQHF TRBV6-1 TRBD1 TRBJ1-5 -
TGTGCCAGCATGAAACAGGGTCCTAATGAAAAACTGTTTTTT CASMKQGPNEKLFF TRBV19 - TRBJ1-4 -
TGCAGCGTTGCCGGGACAGGGGGCCTGTTGAGTGGAAACACCATATATTTT CSVAGTGGLLSGNTIYF TRBV29-1 TRBD1 TRBJ1-3 few
TGTGCCAGCAGACGCCGGGACAGGGCAAATGAGCAGTTCTTC CASRRRDRANEQFF TRBV7-2 TRBD1 TRBJ2-1 -
TGTGCCATCAGTGAACTCGGGGGGAGGGACACCGGGGAGCTGTTTTTT CAISELGGRDTGELFF TRBV10-3 TRBD2 TRBJ2-2 -
TGTGCCATCAGTGAGTCGGCCCCTAACTATGGCTACACCTTC CAISESAPNYGYTF TRBV10-3 - TRBJ1-2 -
TGTGCCAGCAGCTTAGCTGGAGGGGACACCGGGGAGCTGTTTTTT CASSLAGGDTGELFF TRBV7-2 - TRBJ2-2 -
TGTGCCATCAGTGACCCTGCACAGGGGAGGACTTCTAACTATGGCTACACCTTC CAISDPAQGRTSNYGYTF TRBV6-1 TRBD1 TRBJ1-2 -
TGTGCCAGCAGCGTAGCTGTCAGCTCTGGAAACACCATATATTTT CASSVAVSSGNTIYF TRBV9 - TRBJ1-3 -
TGTGCCAGCAGCTTAGATCAGACGGAGTACCAGCCCCAGCATTTT CASSLDQTEYQPQHF TRBV11-2 - TRBJ1-5 -
TGTGCCAGTAGTACCCCCGCCGGGACAGGGGGAGAGACCCAGTACTTC CASSTPAGTGGETQYF TRBV19 TRBD1 TRBJ2-5 -
TGTGCCAGCAGTTACTCTGGGGGAAATAATTCACCCCTCCACTTT CASSYSGGNNSPLHF TRBV6-5 - TRBJ1-6 once
TGCAGCGTTCTCGGACCGACTGTAGCTAACTATGGCTACACCTTC CSVLGPTVANYGYTF TRBV29-1 - TRBJ1-2 -
TGCAGCGTTGAGAACTGGGAAAACTCCTACAATGAGCAGTTCTTC CSVENWENSYNEQFF TRBV29-1 - TRBJ2-1 -
TGTGCCAGCAGTTTGGAGGGGGGAATGGGCAATCAGCCCCAGCATTTT CASSLEGGMGNQPQHF TRBV28 - TRBJ1-5 -
TGTGCCAGCAGCTTGGGAGGGTTTGATTCCTACGAGCAGTACTTC CASSLGGFDSYEQYF TRBV5-4 - TRBJ2-7 -
TGTGCCAGCAGCTTGACAGGGAAGGCACTAGAAGCTTTCTTT CASSLTGKALEAFF TRBV7-2 TRBD1 TRBJ1-1 -
TGTGCCAGCAGCTACTACTTAGGCGGGGGGAGCACAGATACGCAGTATTTT CASSYYLGGGSTDTQYF TRBV7-2 TRBD2 TRBJ2-3 -
TGTGCCAGTAGTATGGGGAAGCGGGGACAGTCTAATCTCCGGACCTACGAGCAGTACTTC CASSMGKRGQSNLRTYEQYF TRBV19 - TRBJ2-7 -
TGTGCCAGCAGCCCGGGCACAAATCAGCCCCAGCATTTT CASSPGTNQPQHF TRBV6-5 - TRBJ1-5 -
TGCGCCAGCAGTGAGTCCGGCAATCAGCCCCAGCATTTT CASSESGNQPQHF TRBV10-2 - TRBJ1-5 -
TGTGCCTGGACGTCCGACAGCATCTCTGGGGCCAACGTCCTGACTTTC CAWTSDSISGANVLTF TRBV30 - TRBJ2-6 -
TGCAGTGCTAAACAGAACAATGAGCAGTTCTTC CSAKQNNEQFF TRBV20-1 - TRBJ2-1 -
TGTGCCAGCAGTCCCGGACGGGAGAATTCACCCCTCCACTTT CASSPGRENSPLHF TRBV2 - TRBJ1-6 -
TGTGCCAGTAGTATGGGGACAGGGAACCCCCTCCACTTT CASSMGTGNPLHF TRBV19 TRBD1 TRBJ1-6 -
TGTGCCATCAGGACAGTCGGGGGCAATGAGCAGTTCTTC CAIRTVGGNEQFF TRBV10-3 - TRBJ2-1 -
TGTGCCAGCAGTCCCAACCCCACCCCGGGGGCATATGGCTACACCTTC CASSPNPTPGAYGYTF TRBV27 - TRBJ1-2 -
TGTGCCAGCAGTTCGGGACTAGCGGGGGGTTTGGATACGCAGTATTTT CASSSGLAGGLDTQYF TRBV6-6 TRBD2 TRBJ2-3 -
TGTGCCAGCAGCCCGAGGACTAGCGGGGGCACAGATACGCAGTATTTT CASSPRTSGGTDTQYF TRBV9 TRBD2 TRBJ2-3 -
TGTGCCAGCAGTCCCCGGGGAACTGGAAACACCATATATTTT CASSPRGTGNTIYF TRBV27 - TRBJ1-3 many
TGTGCCAGCAGTTTCTCGGACAGGTCAACCTACGAGCAGTACTTC CASSFSDRSTYEQYF TRBV28 TRBD1 TRBJ2-7 few
TGCGCCAGCAGTGATTTCTCGCGGGGGACGAGCACAGATACGCAGTATTTT CASSDFSRGTSTDTQYF TRBV10-1 TRBD2 TRBJ2-3 -
TGCAGCGCAAAGACAGGGCAGCTAACTAACTATGGCTACACCTTC CSAKTGQLTNYGYTF TRBV29-1 TRBD1 TRBJ1-2 -
TGTGCCAGCAGCATCGACAGGGACTCTGGAAACACCATATATTTT CASSIDRDSGNTIYF TRBV7-2 TRBD1 TRBJ1-3 -
TGTGCCAGCAGCGTAGTAGCGGGGGGCCAGGGGGCAGATACGCAGTATTTT CASSVVAGGQGADTQYF TRBV9 TRBD2 TRBJ2-3 -
TGTGCCTGGGGGCAGCAAGAGACCCAGTACTTC CAWGQQETQYF TRBV30 - TRBJ2-5 -
TGTGCCAGCTCACCACTTAGGGGCCAAGGGGGACCTACGAGGGGGTTCGGCGAGCAGTACTTC CASSPLRGQGGPTRGFGEQYF TRBV18 - TRBJ2-7 -
TGTGCCTGGAGAGCAAGGAGCACTGAAGCTTTCTTT CAWRARSTEAFF TRBV30 - TRBJ1-1 -
TGTGCCAGCAGCTTATTCAGTGACGCTGAAGCTTTCTTT CASSLFSDAEAFF TRBV7-9 - TRBJ1-1 -
TGTGCCAGCAGCCTCAGAGTAGAGAGGCGGGCCCTCCCCTCCTACAATGAGCAGTTCTTC CASSLRVERRALPSYNEQFF TRBV4-2 - TRBJ2-1 -
TGTGCCAGCAGTGAGGGGGACAGGGGTTATACCGGGGAGCTGTTTTTT CASSEGDRGYTGELFF TRBV2 TRBD1 TRBJ2-2 -
TGTGCCAGCAGCTTACACGGAAACACTGAAGCTTTCTTT CASSLHGNTEAFF TRBV7-9 - TRBJ1-1 -
TGCAGCGTTGGACATACTAGCGTGGGTGAGCAGTTCTTC CSVGHTSVGEQFF TRBV29-1 TRBD2 TRBJ2-1 -
TGTGCCAGCTCAATTTCGAACTATGGCTACACCTTC CASSISNYGYTF TRBV18 - TRBJ1-2 few
TGTGCCAGCAGTTTAGGTAATGGGTACCAAGCTTTCTTT CASSLGNGYQAFF TRBV27 - TRBJ1-1 few
TGTGCCAGCAGTTTTGCGGGGTCGAACACCGGGGAGCTGTTTTTT CASSFAGSNTGELFF TRBV28 - TRBJ2-2 -
TGCGCCAGCAGCCAAGTTGCGGGGATCCTCGTCAATGAGCAGTTCTTC CASSQVAGILVNEQFF TRBV4-1 - TRBJ2-1 -
TGTGCCAGCAGCTCCCACGGGGGCTACACCTTC CASSSHGGYTF TRBV28 - TRBJ1-2 many
TGCGCCAGCAGCTTGGTTTCCGGGGGGGTTTCCTACGAGCAGTACTTC CASSLVSGGVSYEQYF TRBV5-1 TRBD2 TRBJ2-7 -
TGTGCCAGCAGGGACAATAGCAATCAGCCCCAGCATTTT CASRDNSNQPQHF TRBV6-5 - TRBJ1-5 few
TGTGCCAGCTCACCTGGGACTAGCGGGGGGGCTTACAATGAGCAGTTCTTC CASSPGTSGGAYNEQFF TRBV18 TRBD2 TRBJ2-1 -
TGCGCCAGCAGCGGGGGACTAGCGGGGGCAGATACGCAGTATTTT CASSGGLAGADTQYF TRBV5-1 TRBD2 TRBJ2-3 -
TGTGCCAGCAGCTCACTAACTAGGTTTGAAACTGAAGCTTTCTTT CASSSLTRFETEAFF TRBV7-2 - TRBJ1-1 -
TGTGCCAGCAGTTTATTTGGGGGGGGCTTACAGGACTCACCCCTCCACTTT CASSLFGGGLQDSPLHF TRBV28 - TRBJ1-6 -